This T cell receptor (beta chain) derives from a study of cytomegalovirus exposure and HLA in healthy donors. In the study overall: Earlier results showed almost 120 million unique TCR beta sequences derived from approximately 180 million T cells.

The PCR used 60 Vbeta and 13 Jbeta primers. Sequencing was performed with immunoSEQ multiplex PCR; in TCRdb, only in-frame clones are kept and a portion is missing. This sample yields under 200,000 clones, of which about 75% are seen a single time; about 8% belongs to the top ten. The V segment lost 6 bases and the J segment 7 bases; nucleotides outside the gene matches: 3. Looked up from germline, CDR1 is DFQATT and CDR2 is SNEGSKA (reference sequence). The CDR3 extends over 11 amino acids. Concerning this clone: Other nucleotide sequences in the sample specify the same CDR3.

The TCR comes from a woman aged 40 to 50 in good health and CMV-seropositive. This chain connects TRBV20-1 to TRBJ1-2; 9 nucleotides line up with TRBD1. What was sequenced was PBMCs. CDR3 bases: TGCAGTGCCGCGACAGGGGGTGGCTACACCTTC. Amino acids: CSAATGGGYTF.